The clone carrying this TCR beta chain showed up many times. Using its own MiXCR run on the 5' RACE reads, TCRdb lists one record per CDR3 protein. Of more than 90,000 distinct CDR3 sequences listed, about 7.8% were seen once; the top ten hold roughly 2.8%. CDR3 length equals 14 residues. V gave up 6 bases and J gave up 0 bases, with 11 bases separating them. The V gene's germline CDR1 is DFQATT and CDR2 SNEGSKA (reference sequence). The data belong to a study of T cells after yellow fever vaccination. The rearrangement joins TRBV20-1 to TRBJ2-2; a weak D match, TRBD2 (6 bases). Sample: CD4+ T cells sorted from PBMCs, taken about 41 days after the first yellow fever vaccination. This receptor was obtained from a man between 18 and 29 years old who received the YFV17D yellow fever vaccine. CDR3 protein: CSAPVAANTGELFF. Here the CDR3 DNA reads TGCAGTGCCCCAGTAGCGGCGAACACCGGGGAGCTGTTTTTT.